These 21 T cell receptor beta chains were all obtained from the same sample, sequenced in a study of T cells after yellow fever vaccination. Using its own MiXCR run on the 5' RACE reads, TCRdb lists one record per CDR3 protein. The sample contains 450,000 to 600,000 distinct CDR3 sequences, less than 20% of which appear only once. The sample was PBMCs, taken about 5 days after the first yellow fever vaccination. The receptors derive from a man younger than 35 who received the YFV17D yellow fever vaccine.

At least ten counts were recorded for this clonotype. The chain links TRBV7-9 to TRBJ2-3; 7 positions agree with TRBD1. The CDR3 length is 15 residues. Germline CDR1 is SEHNR and CDR2 is FQNEAQ (reference sequence). Germline trimming cut 2 bases from V and 8 bases from J; bases unmatched to any gene: 10. The CDR3: CASSLTAGGSGTQYF. In DNA form, the CDR3 reads TGTGCCAGCAGCTTAACGGCAGGGGGATCGGGTACGCAGTATTTT.

This chain joins TRBV12-3 or TRBV12-4 and TRBJ1-6; weak D call: TRBD1 (6 bases). The CDR3 runs 16 residues. V was cut by 2 bases and J by 4 bases, with 12 bases left in between. CDR3 DNA sequence: TGTGCCAGCAGTTTAAGGGGGGGACGATATAATTCACCCCTCCACTTT. Residues: CASSLRGGRYNSPLHF.

Notes on this clonotype: Relative to the germline gene, one junction end is altered; a read error may explain this. This chain links TRBV30 with TRBJ2-3; D is possibly TRBD1 (6 bases). The CDR3 contains 13 residues. Per the germline V gene, CDR1 is GTSNPN and CDR2 is SVGIG (reference sequence). CDR3 sequence reads: CARRGGRTDTQYF. CDR3 nucleotide sequence: TGTGCCCGGAGAGGGGGACGCACAGATACGCAGTATTTT.

The chain links TRBV14 to TRBJ2-3, with TRBD2 matching 14 bases. Germline CDR1 and CDR2: SGHDN and FVKESK. This CDR3 contains 17 residues. J was trimmed by 5 bases and V by 4 bases; bases with no gene match: 8. The DNA for the CDR3 is TGTGCCAGCAGCCTCCGACTAGCGGGGGGGCCAGGAGATACGCAGTATTTT. Its translation is CASSLRLAGGPGDTQYF.

This chain connects TRBV12-3 or TRBV12-4 to TRBJ2-3; 7 positions agree with TRBD2. V lost 4 bases, J lost 5 bases, and 3 bases stayed unmatched. The CDR3 has 13 residues. CDR3 region: CASSWWGGDTQYF. CDR3 DNA: TGTGCCAGCAGTTGGTGGGGGGGAGATACGCAGTATTTT.

The rearrangement uses TRBV12-3 or TRBV12-4 and TRBJ2-1, with D possibly being TRBD1 (5 bases). The CDR3 runs 14 residues. V lost 7 bases and J lost 7, with 17 bases in between. This CDR3 is CASNLDGHLNEQFF. The CDR3 region has the DNA TGTGCCAGCAACCTGGACGGACACTTGAATGAGCAGTTCTTC.

Details on this clonotype: Germline is not matched at one junction end, which may reflect a read error. V usage is TRBV28 and J usage is TRBJ2-2; D is undetermined. Germline assignment: CDR1 MDHEN and CDR2 SYDVKM. There are 16 residues in the CDR3. CDR3 sequence: CASSGVFSPNTGELFF. The CDR3 DNA reads as TGTGCCAGCAGTGGGGTCTTCTCCCCGAACACTGGGGAGCTGTTTTTT.

J is TRBJ1-2 and V is TRBV5-1; D is ambiguous. The CDR3 has 15 amino acids. Germline V gene lookup returns CDR1 SGHRS and CDR2 YFSETQ. V gave up 0 bases and J gave up 1 base, with 10 bases separating them. CDR3 residues: CASSLEPAVNYGYTF. Written as DNA, the CDR3 is TGCGCCAGCAGCTTGGAGCCCGCAGTTAACTATGGCTACACCTTC.

The rearrangement uses TRBV5-1 and TRBJ2-2; D gene ambiguous. Germline-derived CDR1 and CDR2 are SGHRS and YFSETQ. V lost 0 bases and J lost 4, with 7 bases in between. The CDR3 is 14 amino acids. The CDR3 protein is CASSLATTTGELFF. In DNA, the CDR3 is TGCGCCAGCAGCTTGGCCACTACCACCGGGGAGCTGTTTTTT. The whole variable domain, remainder taken from reference TRBV5-1 and TRBJ2-2, is KAGVTQTPRYLIKTRGQQVTLSCSPISGHRSVSWYQQTPGQGLQFLFEYFSETQRNKGNFPGRFSGRQFSNSRSEMNVSTLELGDSALYLCASSLATTTGELFFGEGSRLTVL.

Ten or more counts support this clonotype. The chain uses TRBV7-2 and TRBJ2-7, with TRBD1 as a possible D gene (5 bases). There are 12 residues in the CDR3. From germline, CDR1 is SGHTA and CDR2 FQGNSA. V was shortened by 6 bases and J by 6 bases, with 12 bases between the two germline ends. CDR3 residues: CASRTDTLEQYF. As DNA, the CDR3 is TGTGCCAGCAGGACGGACACCCTCGAGCAGTACTTC.

The V gene is TRBV5-6, the J gene TRBJ2-2, with 7 bases lining up with TRBD1. The CDR3 loop spans 14 amino acids. The junction had 4 bases not matched to a gene; V was cut back by 5 bases and J by 3 bases. Germline V lookup: CDR1 SGHDT, CDR2 YYEEEE. DNA for the CDR3: TGTGCCAGCAGACTTACAGGGGACACCGGGGAGCTGTTTTTT. This gives the protein CASRLTGDTGELFF.

This clonotype was picked up many times. This rearrangement joins TRBV15 to TRBJ1-1, with D perhaps matching TRBD1 (6 bases). The V end lost 0 bases, the J end lost 6 bases, and 11 bases lay between the germline ends. Germline V gene data show CDR1 as LNHNV and CDR2 as YYDKDF (reference sequence). The CDR3 is 14 amino acids. CDR3 bases: TGTGCCACCAGCAGAGATGTACAGGGCCCTGAAGCTTTCTTT. Protein product: CATSRDVQGPEAFF.

This clonotype was seen more than once but under ten times. V gene TRBV12-3 or TRBV12-4 combines with J gene TRBJ2-7, with 8 bases fitting TRBD1. The CDR3 spans 14 residues. The J segment lost 4 bases and the V segment lost 6 bases, leaving 8 bases of the junction unmatched. The CDR3 region is CASSPTGEIYEQYF. The CDR3 DNA sequence: TGTGCCAGCAGCCCGACAGGGGAGATATACGAGCAGTACTTC.

CDR3 DNA sequence: TGCGCCAGCAGACGCCCCGGGGGGGCAGATACGCAGTATTTT. Amino acid sequence: CASRRPGGADTQYF. The chain uses TRBV4-1 and TRBJ2-3, with TRBD2 identical over 8 bases. In germline, CDR1 is MGHRA, CDR2 YSYEKL. The V segment lost 6 bases and the J segment 4 bases; nucleotides outside the gene matches: 6. The CDR3 consists of 14 residues.

The CDR3 coding sequence is TGTGCCAGCAGCTTAGGCTTTGGCCACTACGAGCAGTACGTC. Its translation is CASSLGFGHYEQYV. The J gene is TRBJ2-7, the V gene TRBV5-5; D not resolved. Trimming pared 2 bases from V and 3 bases from J, leaving 12 bases between. Germline assignment: CDR1 SGHKS and CDR2 YYEKEE (reference sequence). The CDR3 is made up of 14 amino acids.

This sequence joins TRBV19 and TRBJ2-1; D is possibly TRBD1 or TRBD2 (5 bases each). The CDR3 spans 14 residues. V shed 8 bases and J shed 7 bases, with 18 bases lying between them. From germline, CDR1 is LNHDA and CDR2 SQIVND (reference sequence). CDR3 protein: CASWPGREANEQFF. The CDR3 coding sequence is TGTGCCAGTTGGCCGGGGCGCGAGGCGAATGAGCAGTTCTTC.

This clonotype showed up just a few times. The genes are TRBV3-1 and TRBJ2-3; 7 positions match TRBD2. CDR1 is LGHDT, CDR2 YNNKEL, per germline (reference sequence). V gave up 4 bases and J gave up 5 bases; unmatched junction bases: 12. The length of the CDR3 is 16 residues. The CDR3 coding sequence is TGTGCCAGCAGCCCCGGGGCGGGACTACCCAGAGATACGCAGTATTTT. Translated, it gives CASSPGAGLPRDTQYF.

This sequence joins TRBV2 and TRBJ2-3; no reliable D call. The V gene's germline CDR1 is SNHLY and CDR2 FYNNEI. This CDR3 region has 16 residues. V lost 7 bases and J lost 0, with 17 bases in between. The chain's CDR3 is CASTESPVSSTDTQYF. CDR3 sequence (DNA): TGTGCCAGCACCGAAAGTCCAGTTTCTAGCACAGATACGCAGTATTTT.

The rearrangement uses TRBV7-9 and TRBJ2-5; D remains unclear. Looked up from germline, CDR1 is SEHNR and CDR2 is FQNEAQ (reference sequence). The CDR3 is 15 residues long. Trimming took off 3 bases at V and 0 bases at J, with 11 bases between the two ends. For the CDR3, the DNA is TGTGCCAGCAGCTTCGGAGCGACCCACCAAGAGACCCAGTACTTC. Protein sequence: CASSFGATHQETQYF. The whole variable domain, remainder taken from reference TRBV7-9 and TRBJ2-5, is DTGVSQNPRHKITKRGQNVTFRCDPISEHNRLYWYRQTLGQGPEFLTYFQNEAQLEKSRLLSDRFSAERPKGSFSTLEIQRTEQGDSAMYLCASSFGATHQETQYFGPGTRLLVL.

In its sample, this clonotype was seen a few times. The rearrangement links TRBV7-8 to TRBJ1-2; D remains unclear. There are 16 residues in the CDR3. The V end was cut by 5 bases, the J end by 7 bases, with 23 bases between. CDR1 is SGHVS and CDR2 is FQNEAQ in the germline V gene. The CDR3 reads CASSARETPRWRGYTF. CDR3 bases: TGTGCCAGCAGCGCCCGTGAGACTCCAAGATGGCGTGGCTACACCTTC.

This chain uses TRBV7-2 with TRBJ1-1; D may be TRBD1 (5 bases). Germline loops: CDR1 SGHTA, CDR2 FQGNSA. Trimming took off 6 bases at V and 4 bases at J, with 15 bases between the two ends. The CDR3 sequence is 14 residues long. The CDR3 sequence is CASSLQGDATEAFF. CDR3 nucleotides: TGTGCCAGCAGTCTTCAGGGAGACGCCACTGAAGCTTTCTTT.